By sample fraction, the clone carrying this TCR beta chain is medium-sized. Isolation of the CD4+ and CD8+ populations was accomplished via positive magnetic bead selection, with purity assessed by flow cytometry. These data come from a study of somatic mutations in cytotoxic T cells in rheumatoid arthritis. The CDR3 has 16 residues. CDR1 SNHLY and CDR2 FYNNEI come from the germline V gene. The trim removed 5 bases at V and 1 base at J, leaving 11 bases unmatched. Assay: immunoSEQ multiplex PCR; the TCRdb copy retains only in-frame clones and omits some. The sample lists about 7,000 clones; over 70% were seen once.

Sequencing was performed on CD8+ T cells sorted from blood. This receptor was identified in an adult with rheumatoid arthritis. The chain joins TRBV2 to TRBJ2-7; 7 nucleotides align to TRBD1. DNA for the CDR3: TGTGCCAGCAGTCGGGAAGGGGGCATTTGGTCCTACGAGCAGTACTTC. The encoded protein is CASSREGGIWSYEQYF. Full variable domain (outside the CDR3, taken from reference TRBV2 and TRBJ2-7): EPEVTQTPSHQVTQMGQEVILRCVPISNHLYFYWYRQILGQKVEFLVSFYNNEISEKSEIFDDQFSVERPDGSNFTLKIRSTKLEDSAMYFCASSREGGIWSYEQYFGPGTRLTVT.